This section outlines one T cell receptor beta chain sequence together with its context. Its antigen is still unknown. The data derive from a study of OX40 agonist ivuxolimab in advanced cancers. Overall study findings and caveats: CD4+ and CD8+ blood T cells expanded clonally by week 6 at 0.1 to 3.0 mg/kg.

Between the trimmed V and J ends, which lost 1 base and 6 bases, there was a span of 19 bases. The CDR3 spans 17 residues. Germline-derived CDR1 and CDR2 are SGHVS and FNYEAQ. Only in-frame clones appear in the TCRdb table, and some are missing; sequencing was by immunoSEQ multiplex PCR. The repertoire holds around 97,000 clones, with less than 85% as singletons. The TCR comes from an adult with an advanced solid tumor such as melanoma, head and neck, liver or kidney cancer. The sample was CD4+ or CD8+ T cells sorted from blood, taken in a trial of the OX40 agonist ivuxolimab. The chain has TRBV7-6 and TRBJ2-1; no definite D call. The CDR3 DNA reads as TGTGCCAGCAGCTTAGGGGTAGGCGCGCCTATAACCAATGAGCAGTTCTTC. As protein: CASSLGVGAPITNEQFF. Variable domain in full (rest from reference TRBV7-6 and TRBJ2-1): GAGVSQSPRYKVTKRGQDVALRCDPISGHVSLYWYRQALGQGPEFLTYFNYEAQQDKSGLPNDRFSAERPEGSISTLTIQRTEQRDSAMYRCASSLGVGAPITNEQFFGPGTRLTVL.